Listed below are T cell receptor beta chains from one sample, sequenced in a study of PD-1 blockade in classical Hodgkin lymphoma. TCRdb keeps only in-frame clones here, not all; method: immunoSEQ multiplex PCR. The sample carries about 9,000 clones, about four fifths recorded once. The source was CD4+ T cells from blood, collected at baseline. The source is a human donor with classical Hodgkin lymphoma. The CDR3 runs from the conserved cysteine through the conserved F or W. Fields, in order: J gene, D gene, V gene, CDR3 DNA, CDR3 protein. D genes are given only for firm matches.

TRBJ2-3	TRBD2	TRBV7-9	TGTGCCAGCAGCTTGGCCGGACTAGCGGGAGGAGATACGCAGTATTTT	CASSLAGLAGGDTQYF
TRBJ2-2	.	TRBV18	TGTGCCAGCTCACCGCAGAAGACCGGGGAGCTGTTTTTT	CASSPQKTGELFF
TRBJ2-3	.	TRBV28	TGTGCCAGCAGCCCGAGCCGGTTCGCAGATACGCAGTATTTT	CASSPSRFADTQYF
TRBJ1-4	TRBD1	TRBV19	TGTGCCAGTAGTACAGGGGGCGTAACTAATGAAAAACTGTTTTTT	CASSTGGVTNEKLFF
TRBJ2-1	.	TRBV5-4	TGTGCCAGCAGCTTGGGTGGACCCCCCAATGAGCAGTTCTTC	CASSLGGPPNEQFF
TRBJ2-7	.	TRBV5-2	TGTGCCAGCAGCCGGACCCTCTACGAGCAGTACTTC	CASSRTLYEQYF
TRBJ2-3	.	TRBV6-1	TGTGCCAGCCTGAGGGGGATACCAGATACGCAGTATTTT	CASLRGIPDTQYF
TRBJ2-2	.	TRBV28	TGTGCCAGCAAAGTAGCGCAGGGCACCGGGGAGCTGTTTTTT	CASKVAQGTGELFF
TRBJ2-7	.	TRBV28	TGTGCCAGCAGTTTACGGGAAAGTTCGGCCCAGTACTTC	CASSLRESSAQYF
TRBJ1-3	TRBD1	TRBV27	TGTGCCAGCAGTTTATCAATCGGGACAGTAGGAAACACCATATATTTT	CASSLSIGTVGNTIYF
TRBJ2-1	TRBD1	TRBV5-1	TGCGCCAGCAGCCGTGGGTTAACAGGGGAACAATACAATGAGCAGTTCTTC	CASSRGLTGEQYNEQFF
TRBJ2-7	TRBD1	TRBV5-4	TGTGCCAGCAGCTTGGGCGGGACAGGGACTGAGCAGTACTTC	CASSLGGTGTEQYF